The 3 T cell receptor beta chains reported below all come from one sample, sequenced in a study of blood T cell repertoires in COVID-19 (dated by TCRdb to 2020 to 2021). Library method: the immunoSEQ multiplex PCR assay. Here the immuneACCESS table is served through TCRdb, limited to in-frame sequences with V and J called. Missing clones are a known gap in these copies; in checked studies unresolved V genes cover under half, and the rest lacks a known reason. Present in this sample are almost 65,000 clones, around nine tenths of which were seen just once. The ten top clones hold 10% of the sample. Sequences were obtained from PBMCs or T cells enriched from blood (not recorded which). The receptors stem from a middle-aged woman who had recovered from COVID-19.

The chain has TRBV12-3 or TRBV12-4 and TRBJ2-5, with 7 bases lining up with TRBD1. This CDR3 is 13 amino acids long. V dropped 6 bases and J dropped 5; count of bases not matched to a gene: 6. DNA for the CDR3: TGTGCCAGCAGCCAACAGGGGTCGGAGACCCAGTACTTC. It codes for CASSQQGSETQYF.

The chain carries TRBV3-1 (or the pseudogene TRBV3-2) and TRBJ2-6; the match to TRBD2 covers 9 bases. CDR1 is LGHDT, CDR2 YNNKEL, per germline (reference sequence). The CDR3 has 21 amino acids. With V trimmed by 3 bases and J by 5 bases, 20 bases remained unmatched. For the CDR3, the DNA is TGTGCCAGCAGCCACCCAACCTCGACTAGCGGAAGGCCGCCCCGGGCCAACGTCCTGACTTTC. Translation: CASSHPTSTSGRPPRANVLTF.

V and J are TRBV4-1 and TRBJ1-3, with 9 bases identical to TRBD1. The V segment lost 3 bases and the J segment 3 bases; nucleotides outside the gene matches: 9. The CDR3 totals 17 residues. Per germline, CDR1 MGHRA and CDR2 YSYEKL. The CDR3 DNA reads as TGCGCCAGCAGCCACGGTCCCGGGACAGGGAATGGAAACACCATATATTTT. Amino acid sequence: CASSHGPGTGNGNTIYF.